Below are 12 T cell receptor beta chains sequenced from a single sample in a study of vaccination effects on CD4 cells after COVID-19. Sequencing was performed with immunoSEQ multiplex PCR; in TCRdb, only in-frame clones are kept and a portion is missing. The top ten clones hold less than 15% of a sample with about 50,000 clones, 65% to 75% of them seen once. Antigen-specific CD4+ T cells were expanded with viral peptide pools in the ViraFEST assay before sequencing. Following a roughly 11-day culture, CD4+ T cells were purified. Participants got two doses of BNT162b2 or mRNA-1273 vaccine. Their target antigens are unknown. The material was CD4+ T cells from PBMCs cultured with HCoV-OC43 spike peptides, obtained after COVID-19 vaccination. The sample's subset: HCoV-OC43 spike overlapping peptide pool stimulation. These receptors were obtained from a human donor who received a COVID-19 vaccine.

This chain links TRBV2 with TRBJ2-7; TRBD2 aligns across 13 bases. The CDR3 consists of 16 residues. V gave up 9 bases and J gave up 0 bases; unmatched junction bases: 8. Germline V lookup: CDR1 SNHLY, CDR2 FYNNEI. The CDR3 DNA reads TGTGCCAGAGCCTCGGGACTAGCGGGGTCCTCCTACGAGCAGTACTTC. Protein product: CARASGLAGSSYEQYF.

V and J are TRBV11-2 and TRBJ2-5, with TRBD2 matching 14 bases. Trimming took 5 bases from V and 2 from J; bases not matched to a gene: 10. The CDR3 has 18 amino acids. The germline V gene encodes CDR1 SGHAT and CDR2 FQNNGV. The CDR3 sequence: CASSPPPGTSGSQETQYF. The DNA of the CDR3 is TGTGCCAGCAGCCCCCCCCCGGGGACTAGCGGGAGTCAAGAGACCCAGTACTTC.

This rearrangement joins TRBV10-3 to TRBJ1-5, with no clear D. Germline V gene sequence: CDR1 ENHRY, CDR2 SYGVKD. The length of the CDR3 is 15 residues. With 0 bases removed from V and 3 bases from J, the gap between germline ends came to 9 bases. Here the CDR3 DNA reads TGTGCCATCAGTGAGTCGTCGGTTAACAATCAGCCCCAGCATTTT. Translating gives CAISESSVNNQPQHF.

CDR3 in DNA: TGTGCCAGCAGCCAAGATAGGAACACTGAAGCTTTCTTT. As protein: CASSQDRNTEAFF. This rearrangement joins TRBV3-1 (or the pseudogene TRBV3-2) to TRBJ1-1; no clear D gene. Germline CDR1 is LGHDT and CDR2 is YNNKEL (reference sequence). The CDR3 spans 13 residues. V was cut by 0 bases and J by 1 base, with 3 bases left in between.

The V gene is TRBV19, the J gene TRBJ2-7; the D call may be TRBD1 or TRBD2 (5 bases each). CDR1 is LNHDA, CDR2 SQIVND, per germline (reference sequence). With 10 bases removed from V and 7 bases from J, the gap between germline ends came to 20 bases. The CDR3 contains 13 residues. CDR3 loop: CATQLVGGREQYF. The CDR3 bases are TGTGCCACTCAGTTAGTTGGGGGAAGGGAGCAGTACTTC.

This clone occurred a few times. V gene TRBV3-1 (or the pseudogene TRBV3-2) combines with J gene TRBJ2-3; maybe TRBD1 (5 bases). Trimming left V 4 bases short and J 2 bases short, with 13 bases between. Germline CDR1 and CDR2: LGHDT and YNNKEL (reference sequence). The CDR3 is 15 residues long. The CDR3 region is CASSPTWGNTDTQYF. CDR3 nucleotides: TGTGCCAGCAGCCCAACCTGGGGCAACACAGATACGCAGTATTTT.

V and J are TRBV5-1 and TRBJ2-7; D remains unclear. CDR1 SGHRS and CDR2 YFSETQ come from the germline V gene. V was clipped by 0 bases and J by 1 base, with 2 bases between them. This CDR3 has 12 residues. CDR3 DNA: TGCGCCAGCAGCTTGGAGTCCTACGAGCAGTACTTC. Translated, it gives CASSLESYEQYF. Full variable domain (outside the CDR3, taken from reference TRBV5-1 and TRBJ2-7): KAGVTQTPRYLIKTRGQQVTLSCSPISGHRSVSWYQQTPGQGLQFLFEYFSETQRNKGNFPGRFSGRQFSNSRSEMNVSTLELGDSALYLCASSLESYEQYFGPGTRLTVT.

The chain uses TRBV2 and TRBJ1-1; TRBD1 matches at 11 bases. This CDR3 has 16 residues. Germline V gene lookup returns CDR1 SNHLY and CDR2 FYNNEI. After removal of 7 bases from V and 4 bases from J, the junction contained 11 bases not matched to a gene. CDR3 DNA: TGTGCCAGCATGGAATGGACAGGGGGCAGAAGCACTGAAGCTTTCTTT. This sequence encodes CASMEWTGGRSTEAFF.

This clone was seen more than once but under ten times. This chain uses TRBV6-4 with TRBJ1-6; a weak D match, TRBD1 (5 bases). The CDR3 runs 15 residues. Germline V gene lookup returns CDR1 MRHNA and CDR2 SNTAGT. V lost 5 bases, J lost 8 bases, and 16 bases lay in between. The CDR3 nucleotides are TGTGCCAGCAGTCCTCGCTCTGGGGGGGATTCACCCCTCCACTTT. Translated: CASSPRSGGDSPLHF.

This chain uses TRBV27 with TRBJ1-4; 9 positions match TRBD1. V shed 7 bases, J shed 0 bases, and the junction held 12 bases outside the gene matches. The germline V gene encodes CDR1 MNHEY and CDR2 SMNVEV (reference sequence). The CDR3 runs to 18 residues. The CDR3 DNA is TGTGCCAGCAAGCTAGTCCTGGGACAGGGTGCAACTAATGAAAAACTGTTTTTT. Amino acid sequence: CASKLVLGQGATNEKLFF.

The chain couples TRBV7-8 to TRBJ1-2; D remains ambiguous. The V end lost 1 base, the J end lost 14 bases, and 11 bases lay between the germline ends. CDR1 and CDR2 (germline): SGHVS, FQNEAQ. This CDR3 spans 11 amino acids. The CDR3 DNA follows: TGTGCCAGCAGCTTAGACCAGACCCGGACCTTC. Protein: CASSLDQTRTF. Full variable domain (rest looked up from reference TRBV7-8 and TRBJ1-2): GAGVSQSPRYKVAKRGQDVALRCDPISGHVSLFWYQQALGQGPEFLTYFQNEAQLDKSGLPSDRFFAERPEGSVSTLKIQRTQQEDSAVYLCASSLDQTRTFGSGTRLTVV.

This clone was observed a few times. The genes are TRBV7-9 and TRBJ1-5, with D hard to call. Trimming shortened V by 5 bases and J by 5 bases, and 10 bases separated the two germline ends. Germline CDR1 SEHNR, CDR2 FQNEAQ (reference sequence). The CDR3 extends over 13 amino acids. CDR3 loop: CASSRLADQPQHF. As DNA, the CDR3 is TGTGCCAGCAGCCGCCTCGCGGATCAGCCCCAGCATTTT.